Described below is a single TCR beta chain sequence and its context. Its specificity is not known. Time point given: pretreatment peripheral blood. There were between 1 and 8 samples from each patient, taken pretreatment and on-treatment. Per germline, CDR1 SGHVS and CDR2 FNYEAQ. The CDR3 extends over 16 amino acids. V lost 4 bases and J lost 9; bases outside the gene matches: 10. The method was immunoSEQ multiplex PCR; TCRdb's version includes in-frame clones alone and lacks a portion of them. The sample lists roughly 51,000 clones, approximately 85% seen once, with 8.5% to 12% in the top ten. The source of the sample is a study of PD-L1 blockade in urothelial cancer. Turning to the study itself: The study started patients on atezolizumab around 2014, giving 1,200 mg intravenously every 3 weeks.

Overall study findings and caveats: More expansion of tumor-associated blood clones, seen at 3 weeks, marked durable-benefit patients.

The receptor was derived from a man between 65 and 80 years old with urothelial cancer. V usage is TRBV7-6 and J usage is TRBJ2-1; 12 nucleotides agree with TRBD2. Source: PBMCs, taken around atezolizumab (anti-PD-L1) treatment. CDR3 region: CASSSRLAGENSEQFF. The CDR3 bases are TGTGCCAGCAGCTCGAGACTAGCGGGAGAAAATAGTGAGCAGTTCTTC.